These T cell receptor beta chains were read from a single sample in a study of T-cell reconstitution after alpha-beta-depleted transplantation in children. Using its own MiXCR run on the PCR reads, TCRdb lists one record per CDR3 protein. Seen here are about 200,000 distinct CDR3 sequences, roughly 15% observed once, and the top ten hold around 14%. Sample: PBMCs from the stem cell graft donor, taken from the stem cell graft. These receptors all stem from a human donor who donated a stem cell graft to a child with acute lymphoblastic leukemia. Both conserved end residues are part of each CDR3. A D gene is named only where the DNA matches it firmly. Clone size is given for some rows only: seen once, a few or many times, or a class if the clone is expanded.

j_call: TRBJ2-5
clone_size: many
d_call: -
v_call: TRBV18
cdr3_aa: CASSPPRAGVWLETQYF
cdr3_nt: TGTGCCAGCTCACCACCAAGGGCCGGTGTGTGGTTGGAGACCCAGTACTTC

j_call: TRBJ2-2
clone_size: many
d_call: TRBD1
v_call: TRBV9
cdr3_aa: CASSADRGQVTGELFF
cdr3_nt: TGTGCCAGCAGCGCGGACAGGGGACAGGTCACCGGGGAGCTGTTTTTT

j_call: TRBJ1-2
clone_size: many
d_call: -
v_call: TRBV7-2
cdr3_aa: CASSLTRRRANYGYTF
cdr3_nt: TGTGCCAGCAGCTTAACCCGACGCAGAGCTAACTATGGCTACACCTTC

j_call: TRBJ2-7
clone_size: many
d_call: -
v_call: TRBV12-3/TRBV12-4
cdr3_aa: CASSLRSEQYF
cdr3_nt: TGTGCCAGCAGTTTAAGGTCCGAGCAGTACTTC

j_call: TRBJ2-1
clone_size: -
d_call: -
v_call: TRBV29-1
cdr3_aa: CSVEGTSDNEQFF
cdr3_nt: TGCAGCGTTGAGGGGACGTCGGACAATGAGCAGTTCTTC

j_call: TRBJ1-1
clone_size: many
d_call: -
v_call: TRBV5-1
cdr3_aa: CASRGATEAFF
cdr3_nt: TGCGCCAGCAGAGGGGCCACTGAAGCTTTCTTT

j_call: TRBJ2-7
clone_size: many
d_call: TRBD2
v_call: TRBV20-1
cdr3_aa: CSALPRLAGLLIYEQYF
cdr3_nt: TGCAGTGCTCTACCTAGACTAGCGGGGCTATTAATCTACGAGCAGTACTTC

j_call: TRBJ2-7
clone_size: once
d_call: -
v_call: TRBV12-3/TRBV12-4
cdr3_aa: CASSSRMGVSYEQYF
cdr3_nt: TGTGCCAGCAGTTCTCGAATGGGAGTCTCCTACGAGCAGTACTTC

j_call: TRBJ2-7
clone_size: many
d_call: TRBD2
v_call: TRBV20-1
cdr3_aa: CSARDFSGPSGRGEQYF
cdr3_nt: TGCAGTGCTAGAGATTTTTCGGGGCCTAGCGGGAGAGGGGAACAGTACTTC

j_call: TRBJ2-2
clone_size: few
d_call: TRBD1
v_call: TRBV7-9
cdr3_aa: CASILDRGRAGELFF
cdr3_nt: TGTGCCAGCATCCTCGACAGGGGACGGGCCGGGGAGCTGTTTTTT

j_call: TRBJ2-1
clone_size: many
d_call: TRBD2
v_call: TRBV7-9
cdr3_aa: CASSLAAGGHYNEQFF
cdr3_nt: TGTGCCAGCAGCTTAGCAGCGGGAGGCCACTACAATGAGCAGTTCTTC

j_call: TRBJ2-7
clone_size: many
d_call: -
v_call: TRBV5-1
cdr3_aa: CASSLAGTLYEQYF
cdr3_nt: TGCGCCAGCAGCTTGGCCGGGACTCTCTACGAGCAGTACTTC

j_call: TRBJ2-1
clone_size: -
d_call: TRBD1
v_call: TRBV11-1
cdr3_aa: CASASQGDRWLHNEQFF
cdr3_nt: TGTGCCAGCGCGTCACAGGGGGATCGATGGTTACACAATGAGCAGTTCTTC

j_call: TRBJ1-1
clone_size: many
d_call: TRBD1
v_call: TRBV5-1
cdr3_aa: CASSLGQGETAFF
cdr3_nt: TGCGCCAGCAGCCTCGGACAGGGGGAGACGGCTTTCTTT

j_call: TRBJ2-7
clone_size: many
d_call: -
v_call: TRBV28
cdr3_aa: CASSFDGYEQYF
cdr3_nt: TGTGCCAGCAGTTTTGACGGCTACGAGCAGTACTTC

j_call: TRBJ1-2
clone_size: -
d_call: -
v_call: TRBV7-2
cdr3_aa: CASSLGIRNGYTF
cdr3_nt: TGTGCCAGCAGCTTGGGGATCCGGAATGGCTACACCTTC

j_call: TRBJ2-7
clone_size: many
d_call: -
v_call: TRBV12-3/TRBV12-4
cdr3_aa: CASSLRPPGRRSYEQYF
cdr3_nt: TGTGCCAGCAGTTTACGGCCTCCCGGACGGCGCTCCTACGAGCAGTACTTC

j_call: TRBJ2-5
clone_size: many
d_call: -
v_call: TRBV29-1
cdr3_aa: CSVNEAQYF
cdr3_nt: TGCAGCGTTAACGAGGCCCAGTACTTC

j_call: TRBJ2-3
clone_size: many
d_call: TRBD2
v_call: TRBV12-3/TRBV12-4
cdr3_aa: CASSLGLAEPDTQYF
cdr3_nt: TGTGCCAGCAGTTTAGGACTAGCGGAGCCAGATACGCAGTATTTT

j_call: TRBJ2-5
clone_size: many
d_call: -
v_call: TRBV3-1
cdr3_aa: CASSPPTNGGETQYF
cdr3_nt: TGTGCCAGCAGCCCACCTACAAATGGTGGAGAGACCCAGTACTTC

j_call: TRBJ2-5
clone_size: many
d_call: -
v_call: TRBV7-9
cdr3_aa: CASSFPSEETQYF
cdr3_nt: TGTGCCAGCAGCTTCCCCAGCGAGGAGACCCAGTACTTC

j_call: TRBJ2-2
clone_size: many
d_call: TRBD2
v_call: TRBV27
cdr3_aa: CASSFFGGARAITGELFF
cdr3_nt: TGTGCCAGCAGTTTCTTCGGGGGGGCCAGGGCGATAACCGGGGAGCTGTTTTTT

j_call: TRBJ2-7
clone_size: many
d_call: -
v_call: TRBV7-8
cdr3_aa: CASSLGGSLLSGEQYF
cdr3_nt: TGTGCCAGCAGCTTAGGGGGTAGCCTCCTGAGTGGCGAGCAGTACTTC

j_call: TRBJ2-3
clone_size: -
d_call: -
v_call: TRBV23-1
cdr3_aa: CASSRDFCASTDTQYF
cdr3_nt: TGCGCCAGCAGTCGGGATTTTTGTGCGTCAACTGATACGCAGTATTTT

j_call: TRBJ1-2
clone_size: -
d_call: -
v_call: TRBV5-1
cdr3_aa: CASSRSGTFYGYTF
cdr3_nt: TGCGCCAGCAGCCGTTCGGGGACATTCTATGGCTACACCTTC

j_call: TRBJ1-2
clone_size: many
d_call: TRBD1
v_call: TRBV20-1
cdr3_aa: CSAREGGAGGDYGYTF
cdr3_nt: TGCAGTGCTAGAGAAGGAGGTGCAGGGGGCGACTATGGCTACACCTTC

j_call: TRBJ2-2
clone_size: many
d_call: TRBD2
v_call: TRBV7-7
cdr3_aa: CASGLVITGELFF
cdr3_nt: TGTGCTAGCGGACTAGTTATCACCGGGGAGCTGTTTTTT

j_call: TRBJ2-7
clone_size: many
d_call: TRBD1
v_call: TRBV20-1
cdr3_aa: CSAERQGSPYEQYF
cdr3_nt: TGCAGTGCAGAGAGACAGGGGAGCCCCTACGAGCAGTACTTC

j_call: TRBJ2-7
clone_size: few
d_call: -
v_call: TRBV5-1
cdr3_aa: CASSLKRGYSYEQYF
cdr3_nt: TGCGCCAGCAGCTTGAAACGGGGATACTCCTACGAGCAGTACTTC

j_call: TRBJ2-7
clone_size: few
d_call: TRBD1
v_call: TRBV29-1
cdr3_aa: CSVDMGTGAYEQYF
cdr3_nt: TGCAGCGTTGATATGGGGACAGGGGCGTATGAGCAGTACTTC

j_call: TRBJ2-3
clone_size: many
d_call: TRBD2
v_call: TRBV5-4
cdr3_aa: CASSSGLAGGPGTQYF
cdr3_nt: TGTGCCAGCAGCTCGGGACTAGCGGGAGGGCCAGGTACGCAGTATTTT

j_call: TRBJ1-1
clone_size: many
d_call: -
v_call: TRBV5-1
cdr3_aa: CASSLGVLAEAFF
cdr3_nt: TGCGCCAGCAGCTTGGGGGTTCTAGCTGAAGCTTTCTTT

j_call: TRBJ2-2
clone_size: many
d_call: -
v_call: TRBV10-3
cdr3_aa: CAIRTLSETGELFF
cdr3_nt: TGTGCCATCAGGACCCTCTCAGAGACCGGGGAGCTGTTTTTT

j_call: TRBJ2-5
clone_size: many
d_call: -
v_call: TRBV20-1
cdr3_aa: CNVPSVDLGTQYF
cdr3_nt: TGCAATGTGCCTAGCGTCGACTTGGGGACCCAGTACTTC

j_call: TRBJ1-6
clone_size: -
d_call: TRBD1
v_call: TRBV10-3
cdr3_aa: CATSQGDRVNSPLHF
cdr3_nt: TGTGCCACATCGCAGGGGGACAGGGTGAATTCACCCCTCCACTTT

j_call: TRBJ2-7
clone_size: few
d_call: TRBD2
v_call: TRBV11-2
cdr3_aa: CASSLGPTSAESSYEQYF
cdr3_nt: TGTGCCAGCAGCTTAGGCCCGACTAGCGCCGAGAGCTCCTACGAGCAGTACTTC

j_call: TRBJ1-2
clone_size: -
d_call: TRBD1
v_call: TRBV12-3/TRBV12-4
cdr3_aa: CASSRTGDGYTF
cdr3_nt: TGTGCCAGCAGTCGGACAGGGGATGGCTACACCTTC

j_call: TRBJ2-3
clone_size: -
d_call: -
v_call: TRBV10-3
cdr3_aa: CAISESRTYSTDTQYF
cdr3_nt: TGTGCCATCAGTGAGTCGAGGACATATAGCACAGATACGCAGTATTTT

j_call: TRBJ2-7
clone_size: -
d_call: -
v_call: TRBV7-6
cdr3_aa: CASSLGGEDEQYF
cdr3_nt: TGTGCCAGCAGCTTAGGGGGGGAGGACGAGCAGTACTTC